The 28 T cell receptor beta chains given below trace back to one sample, sequenced in a study of T cells in Graves' hyperthyroidism and ophthalmopathy. It was RNA transcripts that yielded the amplified TCR beta CDR3 regions. The primer set for the first-round RT-PCR of the TCR CDR3 was HTBI. TCRdb independently ran MiXCR on the multiplex PCR reads; one entry per CDR3 protein. The sample lists over 700,000 distinct CDR3 sequences; roughly a sixth were seen once. Sequencing was performed on blood. All receptors derive from a woman aged 45-60 years with Graves' hyperthyroidism that later progressed to Graves' ophthalmopathy.

This clonotype was detected many times. The chain carries TRBV2 and TRBJ1-1; a weak D match, TRBD1 (6 bases). Looked up from germline, CDR1 is SNHLY and CDR2 is FYNNEI. This CDR3 has 15 amino acids. V lost 6 bases, J lost 1 base, and 15 bases lay in between. The CDR3 coding sequence is TGTGCCAGCAGGAGGACACAGGGTACGAACACTGAAGCTTTCTTT. Translation gives CASRRTQGTNTEAFF.

This clonotype was observed once. The CDR3 sequence is CASSWDRDRGGTEAFF. DNA of the CDR3: TGCGCCAGCAGCTGGGACCGGGACAGGGGGGGGACTGAAGCTTTCTTT. The rearrangement links TRBV5-1 to TRBJ1-1; 11 bases align to TRBD1. The CDR3 contains 16 residues. Germline V gene sequence: CDR1 SGHRS, CDR2 YFSETQ. Trimming cost V 3 bases and J 5 bases; bases outside gene matches: 9.

There are many counts of this clonotype. This rearrangement joins TRBV12-3 or TRBV12-4 to TRBJ2-1; TRBD2 agrees at 12 bases. This CDR3 region has 16 residues. V shed 5 bases, J shed 5 bases, and the junction held 7 bases outside the gene matches. The CDR3 sequence is CASSPPTSGGDNEQFF. The CDR3 DNA reads TGTGCCAGCAGTCCCCCGACTAGCGGGGGAGACAATGAGCAGTTCTTC.

This clonotype came up a few times. This chain connects TRBV15 to TRBJ2-2; D may match TRBD1 or TRBD2 (6 bases each). Per the germline V gene, CDR1 is LNHNV and CDR2 is YYDKDF (reference sequence). The CDR3 contains 15 residues. Trimming left V 8 bases short and J 0 bases short, with 13 bases between. The CDR3, as DNA: TGTGCCACCGTACTAGGGGGGCCGAACACCGGGGAGCTGTTTTTT. Protein sequence: CATVLGGPNTGELFF.

There are a few counts of this clonotype. The V call is TRBV4-1, the J call TRBJ1-6, with D perhaps matching TRBD1 (5 bases). V was pared by 3 bases and J by 14 bases, with 11 bases between. Looked up from germline, CDR1 is MGHRA and CDR2 is YSYEKL. The CDR3 spans 12 residues. CDR3 residues: CASSQGVGTLHF. The CDR3 DNA is TGCGCCAGCAGCCAGGGGGTAGGAACCCTCCACTTT.

This clonotype appeared many times. The rearrangement uses TRBV12-3 or TRBV12-4 and TRBJ1-4, with D possibly TRBD1 on 5 matching bases. V dropped 6 bases and J dropped 7 bases, with 9 bases sitting between them. The CDR3 length is 12 residues. The CDR3 sequence: CASSPGLEKLFF. The CDR3 nucleotides are TGTGCCAGCAGCCCGGGACTTGAAAAACTGTTTTTT.

This clonotype showed up many times. The chain carries TRBV13 and TRBJ1-2, with TRBD1 matching over 7 bases. Germline-derived CDR1 and CDR2 are PRHDT and FYEKMQ (reference sequence). The junction had 7 bases not matched to a gene; V was cut back by 5 bases and J by 4 bases. The CDR3 spans 14 residues. This CDR3 is CASSLTGAAYGYTF. The DNA of the CDR3 is TGTGCCAGCAGCCTAACAGGGGCCGCCTATGGCTACACCTTC.

V and J are TRBV2 and TRBJ2-3; D is uncertain. The CDR3 is made up of 12 amino acids. The germline V gene has CDR1 SNHLY and CDR2 FYNNEI. The V gene lost 2 bases and the J gene lost 8 bases, with 8 bases spanning the gap. The CDR3 nucleotides read TGTGCCAGCAGTGAACGGGCCAGTACGCAGTATTTT. Its protein is CASSERASTQYF.

The rearrangement uses TRBV2 and TRBJ2-1; D possibly corresponds to TRBD1 (6 bases). The germline V and J ends were trimmed by 1 base and 5 bases, with 15 bases remaining between them. Germline values: CDR1 SNHLY, CDR2 FYNNEI. The CDR3 totals 16 residues. The DNA of the CDR3 is TGTGCCAGCAGTGAAGGGATCAGGGGTTTTGACAATGAGCAGTTCTTC. It specifies CASSEGIRGFDNEQFF.

This clonotype was seen at least ten times. The CDR3 here is CASISSARTDTQYF. In DNA, the CDR3 is TGTGCCAGCATTTCTAGCGCTAGAACAGATACGCAGTATTTT. The chain has TRBV2 and TRBJ2-3, with D possibly matching TRBD2 (6 bases). V gave up 7 bases and J gave up 3 bases, with 14 bases separating them. Germline CDR1 is SNHLY and CDR2 is FYNNEI. This CDR3 has 14 residues.

Comment on this clonotype: At one of its ends the junction is not consistent with the germline gene, which may arise from a read error. The chain couples TRBV30 to TRBJ2-4; 7 nucleotides line up with TRBD1. The V gene's germline CDR1 is GTSNPN and CDR2 SVGIG (reference sequence). The CDR3 is made up of 15 amino acids. DNA of the CDR3: TGTGCCTGGAGTCCATTCGGGACAGCCAAAAACACTCAGTACTTC. Translated: CAWSPFGTAKNTQYF.

This clonotype occurred many times. The V gene is TRBV5-1, the J gene TRBJ2-6; tentatively, D is TRBD2 (5 bases). Germline-derived CDR1 and CDR2 are SGHRS and YFSETQ. Trimming took 1 base from V and 0 from J, leaving 8 bases between them. The length of the CDR3 is 16 residues. CDR3 amino acids: CASSLSGNSGANVLTF. CDR3 nucleotides: TGCGCCAGCAGCTTGTCGGGGAACTCTGGGGCCAACGTCCTGACTTTC.

The V and J genes are TRBV12-3 or TRBV12-4 and TRBJ1-1; weak D call: TRBD1 (5 bases). Trimming cost V 3 bases and J 5 bases, with 10 bases left between them. CDR3 length: 13 amino acids. CDR3 in DNA: TGTGCCAGCAGTTTTGGGGGGAAAACTGAAGCTTTCTTT. As protein: CASSFGGKTEAFF.

In this sample, this clonotype turned up a few times. The chain has TRBV19 and TRBJ2-5, with no clear D. The CDR3 is made up of 13 amino acids. Germline V CDR1 and CDR2: LNHDA, SQIVND (reference sequence). The V end was cut by 7 bases, the J end by 0 bases, with 9 bases between. The CDR3 DNA reads as TGTGCCAGTAACTCAGGCAACCAAGAGACCCAGTACTTC. It codes for CASNSGNQETQYF.

This clonotype was detected many times. V and J are TRBV20-1 and TRBJ1-5; a weak D match, TRBD1 (5 bases). The germline V gene encodes CDR1 DFQATT and CDR2 SNEGSKA (reference sequence). V dropped 0 bases and J dropped 4 bases, with 19 bases sitting between them. The CDR3 length is 17 residues. The CDR3 DNA follows: TGCAGTGCTAGAGATTACGACAGTCATTTTGGGAATCAGCCCCAGCATTTT. This encodes CSARDYDSHFGNQPQHF.

The sample holds many counts of this clonotype. The rearrangement joins TRBV6-1 to TRBJ2-3; tentative D call: TRBD1 (6 bases). The germline V and J ends were trimmed by 6 bases and 2 bases, with 15 bases remaining between them. Looked up from germline, CDR1 is MNHNS and CDR2 is SASEGT. CDR3 size: 15 residues. CDR3 DNA sequence: TGTGCCAGCAGCAACACAGGGTGGCCCACAGATACGCAGTATTTT. Its protein product is CASSNTGWPTDTQYF.

This clonotype was seen at least ten times. The gene calls are TRBV18 and TRBJ1-1; D is perhaps TRBD1 (5 bases). The CDR3 length is 11 residues. The V end lost 8 bases, the J end lost 7 bases, and 11 bases lay between the germline ends. Germline V gene sequence: CDR1 KGHSH, CDR2 LQKENI. CDR3 DNA sequence: TGTGCCAGCGGTGGGGCGGGTGAAGCTTTCTTT. Its translation: CASGGAGEAFF. The whole variable domain, filled in from reference TRBV18 and TRBJ1-1, reads NAGVMQNPRHLVRRRGQEARLRCSPMKGHSHVYWYRQLPEEGLKFMVYLQKENIIDESGMPKERFSAEFPKEGPSILRIQQVVRGDSAAYFCASGGAGEAFFGQGTRLTVV.

This clonotype was picked up many times. The V call is TRBV11-2, the J call TRBJ2-1; D might be TRBD2 (7 bases). From germline, CDR1 is SGHAT and CDR2 FQNNGV. Trimming stripped 7 bases from V and 3 bases from J, with 16 bases between. The CDR3 length is 15 residues. The CDR3 spells CASTLGGGNYNEQFF. The CDR3 DNA is TGTGCCAGCACCCTAGGGGGGGGAAACTACAATGAGCAGTTCTTC. Full variable domain (rest looked up from reference TRBV11-2 and TRBJ2-1): EAGVAQSPRYKIIEKRQSVAFWCNPISGHATLYWYQQILGQGPKLLIQFQNNGVVDDSQLPKDRFSAERLKGVDSTLKIQPAKLEDSAVYLCASTLGGGNYNEQFFGPGTRLTVL.

This clonotype was found a few times. This rearrangement joins TRBV20-1 to TRBJ1-6, with D unresolved. There are 15 residues in the CDR3. The ends were cut back, 6 bases at V and 10 bases at J, with 22 bases in the middle. CDR1 and CDR2 from the germline V gene are DFQATT and SNEGSKA (reference sequence). The CDR3 reads CSAHGRGMEESPLHF. The CDR3 nucleotides read TGCAGTGCACACGGAAGAGGGATGGAAGAATCACCCCTCCACTTT.

This clonotype showed up just a few times. The rearrangement links TRBV7-2 to TRBJ1-5; D uncertain. The V and J ends lost 1 base and 6 bases respectively, with 13 bases between them. Germline V gives CDR1 SGHTA, CDR2 FQGNSA. The CDR3 contains 15 residues. Here the CDR3 DNA reads TGTGCCAGCAGCTTAGTCATTGGAGGTGGTCAGCCCCAGCATTTT. Its protein is CASSLVIGGGQPQHF.

This sequence joins TRBV18 and TRBJ1-2; D is unclear. The V end lost 2 bases, the J end lost 2 bases, and 12 bases lay between the germline ends. CDR1 and CDR2 (germline): KGHSH, LQKENI. This CDR3 region has 15 residues. The CDR3 loop reads CASSPGRATNYGYTF. The CDR3 region has the DNA TGTGCCAGCTCACCAGGACGGGCTACAAACTATGGCTACACCTTC.

This clonotype showed up many times. The V gene is TRBV13, the J gene TRBJ1-2, with D possibly being TRBD1 (5 bases). V was cut by 6 bases and J by 8 bases, with 13 bases left in between. The CDR3 is made up of 12 amino acids. The germline gives CDR1 PRHDT, CDR2 FYEKMQ (reference sequence). The CDR3 loop is CASSKTGAGYTF. CDR3 nucleotides: TGTGCCAGCAGTAAAACCGGGGCCGGCTACACCTTC.

At least ten counts were recorded for this clonotype. The J gene is TRBJ1-1, the V gene TRBV5-6, with 9 bases that match TRBD1. V lost 4 bases, J lost 0 bases, and 4 bases stayed unmatched. This CDR3 spans 15 amino acids. Germline CDR1 reads SGHDT; CDR2 reads YYEEEE. The CDR3 protein is CASSRWDRVNTEAFF. CDR3 coding DNA: TGTGCCAGCAGCCGTTGGGACAGGGTGAACACTGAAGCTTTCTTT.

The chain combines TRBV20-1 with TRBJ1-2; no reliable D call. CDR1 DFQATT and CDR2 SNEGSKA come from the germline V gene (reference sequence). This CDR3 is 12 amino acids long. The V and J ends lost 0 bases and 7 bases respectively, with 9 bases between them. CDR3 protein: CSARDPLSGYTF. Here the CDR3 DNA reads TGCAGTGCTAGAGACCCGTTATCTGGCTACACCTTC.

V and J are TRBV20-1 and TRBJ2-7, with TRBD1 matching over 9 bases. Per germline, CDR1 DFQATT and CDR2 SNEGSKA (reference sequence). The trim removed 0 bases at V and 6 bases at J, leaving 12 bases unmatched. The CDR3 has 16 amino acids. The CDR3 DNA reads TGCAGTGCTAGAGACCCCGGACAGGGGAGAGTCCCCGAGCAGTACTTC. Protein product: CSARDPGQGRVPEQYF.

This clonotype is a singleton in its sample. The chain carries TRBV19 and TRBJ2-2; TRBD1 matches at 9 bases. J was trimmed by 5 bases and V by 3 bases; bases with no gene match: 7. Germline assignment: CDR1 LNHDA and CDR2 SQIVND (reference sequence). The CDR3 runs to 16 residues. CDR3 DNA sequence: TGTGCCAGTAGTATCACAGGGGGCGTTGGGACCGGGGAGCTGTTTTTT. Translated: CASSITGGVGTGELFF.

This sequence joins TRBV30 and TRBJ2-3; D ambiguous. Germline V gives CDR1 GTSNPN, CDR2 SVGIG (reference sequence). The germline V and J ends were trimmed by 3 bases and 6 bases, with 10 bases remaining between them. This CDR3 contains 12 residues. The CDR3 DNA is TGTGCCTGGAGGCCCGGGTATGATACGCAGTATTTT. It specifies CAWRPGYDTQYF. The full variable domain, with the rest looked up from reference TRBV30 and TRBJ2-3, is SQTIHQWPATLVQPVGSPLSLECTVEGTSNPNLYWYRQAAGRGLQLLFYSVGIGQISSEVPQNLSASRPQDRQFILSSKKLLLSDSGFYLCAWRPGYDTQYFGPGTRLTVL.

A few counts support this clonotype. A read error is possible here, since a much larger clone lies one base away. The rearrangement links TRBV9 to TRBJ2-3; 10 positions match TRBD2. Germline CDR1 SGDLS, CDR2 YYNGEE. Trimming took 4 bases from V and 2 from J; bases not matched to a gene: 4. The CDR3 consists of 15 residues. In DNA form, the CDR3 reads TGTGCCAGCAGCTTTAGCGGGGGGTACACAGATACGCAGTATTTT. This translates into CASSFSGGYTDTQYF.